The 26 T cell receptor beta chains below come from one sample, sequenced in a study of T cell responses to AZD1222 COVID-19 vaccine. Generated by immunoSEQ multiplex PCR, the TCRdb table keeps only in-frame clones and is missing some. The table includes about 120,000 clones, around nine tenths detected once. The material was peripheral blood, obtained on day 0 of AZD1222 vaccination. These receptors were taken from an adult in good health.

This clone was observed a handful of times. This chain uses TRBV14 with TRBJ2-1; D unclear. Trimming shortened V by 1 base and J by 9 bases, and 4 bases separated the two germline ends. CDR1 is SGHDN, CDR2 FVKESK, per germline. CDR3 length equals 11 residues. Written as DNA, the CDR3 is TGTGCCAGCAGCCAAGTTCTTGAGCAGTTCTTC. It encodes CASSQVLEQFF. Variable domain in full (rest from reference TRBV14 and TRBJ2-1): EAGVTQFPSHSVIEKGQTVTLRCDPISGHDNLYWYRRVMGKEIKFLLHFVKESKQDESGMPNNRFLAERTGGTYSTLKVQPAELEDSGVYFCASSQVLEQFFGPGTRLTVL.

This chain uses TRBV6-6 with TRBJ1-1; D unresolved. The CDR3 has 12 amino acids. V was pared by 10 bases and J by 4 bases, with 13 bases between. Germline-derived CDR1 and CDR2 are MNHNY and SVGAGI (reference sequence). DNA of the CDR3: TGTGCCACTGCCCGACCCGGCACTGAAGCTTTCTTT. Amino acid sequence: CATARPGTEAFF.

This chain joins TRBV2 and TRBJ2-1, with 11 nucleotides matching TRBD2. V trimming: 6 bases; J trimming: 7 bases; junction bases outside the gene matches: 8. Germline loops: CDR1 SNHLY, CDR2 FYNNEI. This CDR3 has 15 amino acids. In DNA form, the CDR3 reads TGTGCCAGCAGGAAGGGGACTAGCGGACTAAATGAGCAGTTCTTC. The encoded protein is CASRKGTSGLNEQFF. The complete variable domain, with remaining parts taken from reference TRBV2 and TRBJ2-1, reads EPEVTQTPSHQVTQMGQEVILRCVPISNHLYFYWYRQILGQKVEFLVSFYNNEISEKSEIFDDQFSVERPDGSNFTLKIRSTKLEDSAMYFCASRKGTSGLNEQFFGPGTRLTVL.

The CDR3 loop is CASSVGLGADNEQFF. The CDR3 bases are TGTGCCAGCAGCGTAGGATTAGGAGCCGACAATGAGCAGTTCTTC. The chain links TRBV9 to TRBJ2-1, with D hard to call. The length of the CDR3 is 15 residues. Trimming stripped 0 bases from V and 5 bases from J, with 12 bases between. Per the germline V gene, CDR1 is SGDLS and CDR2 is YYNGEE.

V gene TRBV7-8 combines with J gene TRBJ1-4; no definite D call. Germline CDR1 is SGHVS and CDR2 is FQNEAQ. This CDR3 is built from 15 residues. V was trimmed by 1 base and J by 7 bases, leaving 13 bases between them. CDR3 sequence: CASSLGSGVGEKLFF. The CDR3 DNA reads TGTGCCAGCAGCTTAGGGAGTGGCGTCGGTGAAAAACTGTTTTTT.

The chain recombines TRBV27 with TRBJ2-6, with no clear D. Germline CDR1 reads MNHEY; CDR2 reads SMNVEV (reference sequence). With 6 bases removed from V and 10 bases from J, the gap between germline ends came to 10 bases. The CDR3 consists of 12 residues. The CDR3 sequence: CASSPGSNVLTF. The DNA for the CDR3 is TGTGCCAGCAGCCCCGGGTCAAACGTCCTGACTTTC.

The chain combines TRBV9 with TRBJ1-6; 7 bases fit TRBD1. Germline V gives CDR1 SGDLS, CDR2 YYNGEE. The V and J ends lost 3 bases and 9 bases, in that order; junction bases with no gene match: 9. This CDR3 has 15 residues. The chain's CDR3 is CASSAGEGAGSPLHF. CDR3 sequence (DNA): TGTGCCAGCAGCGCCGGGGAGGGGGCTGGTTCACCCCTCCACTTT.

Comments on this clone: One junction end does not reproduce the germline sequence, and a read error may be involved. The chain recombines TRBV7-7 with TRBJ2-1, with D perhaps being TRBD1 or TRBD2 (5 bases each). CDR1 is SSHAT, CDR2 FNYEAQ, per germline (reference sequence). The CDR3 is 16 residues long. The CDR3: CASSLTSGGSYNEQFF. The CDR3 region has the DNA TGTGCTAGCAGCTTAACTTCTGGGGGCTCCTACAATGAGCAGTTCTTC.

This clone was recorded once. The chain couples TRBV11-3 to TRBJ2-1, with 9 bases matching TRBD2. This CDR3 comprises 16 residues. In germline, CDR1 is SGHNT, CDR2 YENEEA. V shed 2 bases and J 5 bases; nucleotides not matched to a gene: 7. The CDR3 spells CASSLLAGLKDNEQFF. For the CDR3, the DNA is TGTGCCAGCAGCTTACTAGCGGGGTTGAAGGACAATGAGCAGTTCTTC.

This sequence joins TRBV7-3 and TRBJ2-2; no clear D gene. Trimming cost V 5 bases and J 0 bases, with 13 bases left between them. This CDR3 comprises 16 residues. Germline loops: CDR1 SGHTA, CDR2 FQGTGA. The CDR3 reads CASSIRTPPNTGELFF. The CDR3 region has the DNA TGTGCCAGCAGCATACGAACCCCCCCGAACACCGGGGAGCTGTTTTTT.

The genes are TRBV5-1 and TRBJ1-4; 7 bases are a match to TRBD1. Losses at the gene ends were 4 bases for V and 7 bases for J; bases not matched to a gene: 10. Germline loops: CDR1 SGHRS, CDR2 YFSETQ. The CDR3 covers 15 residues. The CDR3 sequence is CASSPRDRSFEKLFF. The CDR3 DNA is TGCGCCAGCAGCCCAAGGGACAGAAGTTTTGAAAAACTGTTTTTT. The full variable domain, completed using reference TRBV5-1 and TRBJ1-4, is KAGVTQTPRYLIKTRGQQVTLSCSPISGHRSVSWYQQTPGQGLQFLFEYFSETQRNKGNFPGRFSGRQFSNSRSEMNVSTLELGDSALYLCASSPRDRSFEKLFFGSGTQLSVL.

The V call is TRBV21-1, the J call TRBJ1-1; the D segment call TRBD1 is taken from the table without a DNA check. TRBV21-1 is a pseudogene. CDR3 length: 14 amino acids. The CDR3 here is CASTTCDRGLRAFF. The CDR3, as DNA: TGTGCCAGCACCACCTGCGACAGGGGTTTGAGGGCTTTCTTT.

The chain carries TRBV29-1 and TRBJ1-1; D ambiguous. The CDR3 extends over 11 amino acids. Germline V gene data show CDR1 as SQVTM and CDR2 as ANQGSEA. V gave up 4 bases and J gave up 1 base, with 4 bases separating them. This CDR3 reads CSVAKNTEAFF. The DNA of the CDR3 is TGCAGCGTTGCAAAGAACACTGAAGCTTTCTTT.

V gene TRBV11-3 combines with J gene TRBJ2-7; 9 bases are a match to TRBD2. V shed 3 bases, J shed 6 bases, and the junction held 3 bases outside the gene matches. There are 13 residues in the CDR3. In germline, CDR1 is SGHNT, CDR2 YENEEA. CDR3 nucleotide sequence: TGTGCCAGCAGCTTTGAAGCGGGAGGCGAGCAGTACTTC. Translation: CASSFEAGGEQYF.

The V and J genes are TRBV7-3 and TRBJ2-2; weak D call: TRBD2 (6 bases). Germline CDR1 reads SGHTA; CDR2 reads FQGTGA. V gave up 1 base and J gave up 5 bases, with 17 bases separating them. The CDR3 loop spans 17 amino acids. CDR3 region: CASSLRRGQGGTGELFF. CDR3 nucleotide sequence: TGTGCCAGCAGCTTAAGGAGGGGCCAGGGTGGTACCGGGGAGCTGTTTTTT.

This clone has just one count. The chain couples TRBV5-1 to TRBJ2-3; unclear D gene. This CDR3 has 14 residues. The V gene lost 3 bases and the J gene lost 0 bases, with 8 bases spanning the gap. Germline-derived CDR1 and CDR2 are SGHRS and YFSETQ. CDR3 loop: CASSYLPSTDTQYF. The CDR3 nucleotides read TGCGCCAGCAGCTATTTACCTAGCACAGATACGCAGTATTTT.

V usage is TRBV6-1 and J usage is TRBJ2-7; 9 bases align to TRBD2. V trimming: 1 base; J trimming: 3 bases; junction bases outside the gene matches: 4. This CDR3 has 15 residues. Germline-derived CDR1 and CDR2 are MNHNS and SASEGT. The DNA of the CDR3 is TGTGCCAGCAGTGAAGGGAGCGGGGGGTTCTACGAGCAGTACTTC. Protein sequence: CASSEGSGGFYEQYF.

The chain has TRBV13 and TRBJ2-5; the match to TRBD2 covers 8 bases. V lost 1 base, J lost 3 bases, and 16 bases stayed unmatched. CDR1 is PRHDT, CDR2 FYEKMQ, per germline (reference sequence). The CDR3 spans 19 residues. The CDR3 DNA sequence: TGTGCCAGCAGCTTAGTTGGGGGTAGCGGGGAAGTGTGGAAAGAGACCCAGTACTTC. It yields the protein CASSLVGGSGEVWKETQYF.

The chain employs TRBV19 and TRBJ1-6, with D uncertain. Trimming removed 5 bases from V and 4 bases from J, with 6 bases in between. Germline V gene lookup returns CDR1 LNHDA and CDR2 SQIVND (reference sequence). This CDR3 comprises 13 residues. CDR3 sequence: CASSYAYNSPLHF. Written as DNA, the CDR3 is TGTGCCAGTAGTTATGCTTATAATTCACCCCTCCACTTT.

V is TRBV6-5 and J is TRBJ2-7, with a weak D call TRBD1 (6 bases). Germline loops: CDR1 MNHEY, CDR2 SVGAGI. CDR3 length: 14 residues. The V gene lost 7 bases and the J gene lost 6 bases, with 19 bases spanning the gap. CDR3 protein: CASKQGPHSIEQYF. The DNA of the CDR3 is TGTGCCAGCAAACAGGGACCCCATTCCATCGAGCAGTACTTC.

This chain joins TRBV7-9 and TRBJ2-6; D might be TRBD2 (5 bases). Per germline, CDR1 SEHNR and CDR2 FQNEAQ (reference sequence). CDR3 size: 16 residues. V was clipped by 4 bases and J by 2 bases, with 12 bases between them. CDR3 loop: CASSSPGKTGANVLTF. The CDR3 DNA is TGTGCCAGCAGCTCCCCGGGGAAGACTGGGGCCAACGTCCTGACTTTC.

The V and J genes are TRBV6-1 and TRBJ1-5; 8 bases are shared with TRBD1. Trimming cost V 2 bases and J 7 bases; bases outside gene matches: 1. This CDR3 region has 13 residues. Per the germline V gene, CDR1 is MNHNS and CDR2 is SASEGT. The CDR3: CASSESGGQPQHF. The CDR3, as DNA: TGTGCCAGCAGTGAATCAGGGGGCCAGCCCCAGCATTTT.

This clone was observed a handful of times. The chain is built from TRBV7-3 and TRBJ1-6; TRBD1 is a possible D gene (6 bases). Germline V gives CDR1 SGHTA, CDR2 FQGTGA. Deletions cut 8 bases from V and 6 bases from J, with 14 bases between. The CDR3 runs to 14 residues. CDR3 protein: CASAEGGPNSPLHF. The CDR3 coding sequence is TGTGCCAGCGCGGAAGGGGGGCCTAATTCACCCCTCCACTTT.

This chain links TRBV2 with TRBJ1-1, with D uncertain. V was cut by 8 bases and J by 4 bases, with 20 bases left in between. Germline values: CDR1 SNHLY, CDR2 FYNNEI. The CDR3 length is 15 residues. The CDR3 region has the DNA TGTGCCAGCCTTCCCAGTGGAGCGCGGGGCACTGAAGCTTTCTTT. Translated: CASLPSGARGTEAFF.

The rearrangement links TRBV2 to TRBJ2-7, with TRBD1 matching over 9 bases. Germline CDR1 is SNHLY and CDR2 is FYNNEI. Losses at the gene ends were 5 bases for V and 4 bases for J; bases not matched to a gene: 9. The CDR3 contains 15 residues. The DNA of the CDR3 is TGTGCCAGCAGTAAAGACAGGGGGGCCGCTTACGAGCAGTACTTC. This translates into CASSKDRGAAYEQYF.

This clone was recorded once. This chain uses TRBV20-1 with TRBJ2-5, with TRBD2 matching 9 bases. The CDR3 is 15 residues long. Germline values: CDR1 DFQATT, CDR2 SNEGSKA (reference sequence). Losses at the gene ends were 3 bases for V and 5 bases for J; bases not matched to a gene: 10. The CDR3, as DNA: TGCAGTGCTAGTGAGATGCGGGGGGGCCTTGAGACCCAGTACTTC. This gives the protein CSASEMRGGLETQYF.